The present TCR beta chain was sequenced within a study of blood T cell repertoires in COVID-19. V lost 4 bases and J lost 7; bases outside the gene matches: 5. The CDR3 runs to 14 residues. CDR1 and CDR2 from the germline V gene are SGDLS and YYNGEE. Profiling relied on immunoSEQ multiplex PCR, and the TCRdb table lists in-frame clones only, not all of them. The sample comprises about 100,000 clones, approximately 62% of which are singletons, and less than 6.5% rests with the top ten. The chain joins TRBV9 to TRBJ1-6; 7 bases fit TRBD1. What was sequenced was peripheral blood. The sequence was collected from a man older than 75 with acute or convalescent COVID-19. CDR3 protein: CASSYGTANSPLHF. The CDR3 coding sequence is TGTGCCAGCAGCTACGGGACAGCCAATTCACCCCTCCACTTT.